This T cell receptor (beta chain) emerged from a study of beta chain features in type 1 diabetes. The study's findings and limits: Relative to healthy donors, patients appeared to have naive, central memory and Treg TCRB repertoires that were more similar. Type 1 diabetes patients had VDJ junctions that carried fewer insertions and more deletions.

Every bit of the isolated RNA underwent reverse transcription, so sequencing read expressed TCRB transcripts. About 3.57 million reads per sample were averaged for naive, central memory and regulatory samples. Generated by immunoSEQ multiplex PCR, the TCRdb table keeps only in-frame clones and is missing some. The sample records 150,000 or so clones, 9.2% being singletons. Points on this clone: Its specificity is not known.

The collection from each donor was one heparinised blood draw averaging around 120 mL. The sequence derives from a man aged 18 to 30 in good health. The sample taken for sequencing was central memory CD4+ T cells from blood.

CDR3 amino acids: CASRPAGGGYEQYF. DNA for the CDR3: TGTGCCAGCAGACCAGCGGGGGGCGGCTACGAGCAGTACTTC. The chain joins TRBV27 to TRBJ2-7, with TRBD2 identical over 9 bases. From germline, CDR1 is MNHEY and CDR2 SMNVEV (reference sequence). Trimming removed 6 bases from V and 3 bases from J; junction bases left unmatched: 6. This CDR3 is built from 14 residues.